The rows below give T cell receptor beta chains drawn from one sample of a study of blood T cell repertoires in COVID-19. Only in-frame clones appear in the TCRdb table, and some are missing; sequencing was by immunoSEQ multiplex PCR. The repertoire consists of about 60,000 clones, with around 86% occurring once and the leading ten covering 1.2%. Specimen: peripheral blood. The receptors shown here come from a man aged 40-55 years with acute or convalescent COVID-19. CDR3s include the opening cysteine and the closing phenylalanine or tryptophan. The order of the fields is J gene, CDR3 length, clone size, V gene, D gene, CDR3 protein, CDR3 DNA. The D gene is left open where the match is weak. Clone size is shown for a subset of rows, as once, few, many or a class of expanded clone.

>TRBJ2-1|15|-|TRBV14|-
CASSQVRIAGNEQFF
TGTGCCAGCAGCCAAGTAAGGATAGCTGGCAATGAGCAGTTCTTC
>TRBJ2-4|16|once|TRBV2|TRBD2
CASSARLAGGKNIQYF
TGTGCCAGCAGTGCCCGACTAGCGGGGGGAAAAAACATTCAGTACTTC
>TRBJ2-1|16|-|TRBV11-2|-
CASSLEWQGGKDEQFF
TGTGCCAGCAGCTTAGAATGGCAGGGAGGTAAGGATGAGCAGTTCTTC
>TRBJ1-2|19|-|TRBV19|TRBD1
CASSIDPAGTGLFNYGYTF
TGTGCCAGTAGTATAGATCCGGCCGGGACAGGGCTCTTTAACTATGGCTACACCTTC
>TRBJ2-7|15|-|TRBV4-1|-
CASSQAGRVAYEQYF
TGCGCCAGCAGCCAAGCCGGCAGGGTCGCCTACGAGCAGTACTTC
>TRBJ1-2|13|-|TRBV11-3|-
CASSLLGRYGYTF
TGTGCCAGCAGCTTACTCGGTAGATATGGCTACACCTTC
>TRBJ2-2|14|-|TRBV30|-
CAWSVRGPTGELFF
TGTGCCTGGAGTGTCAGGGGTCCGACCGGGGAGCTGTTTTTT
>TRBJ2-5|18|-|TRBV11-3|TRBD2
CASSLDRGGAGWQETQYF
TGTGCCAGCAGCTTAGATCGGGGGGGCGCAGGGTGGCAAGAGACCCAGTACTTC
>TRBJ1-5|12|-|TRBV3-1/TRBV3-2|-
CASSQVGQPQHF
TGTGCCAGCAGCCAAGTCGGTCAGCCCCAGCATTTT
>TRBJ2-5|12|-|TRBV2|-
CASKGTPETQYF
TGTGCCAGCAAGGGGACACCGGAGACCCAGTACTTC
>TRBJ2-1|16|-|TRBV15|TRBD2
CATSRARLAGGDEQFF
TGTGCCACCAGCAGAGCCCGACTAGCGGGGGGCGATGAGCAGTTCTTC
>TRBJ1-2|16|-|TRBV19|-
CASSSPLGLRHDGYTF
TGTGCCAGTAGTTCCCCACTTGGACTCCGTCACGATGGCTACACCTTC
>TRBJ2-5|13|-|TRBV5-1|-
CASSKGVVETQYF
TGCGCCAGCAGTAAGGGGGTCGTAGAGACCCAGTACTTC
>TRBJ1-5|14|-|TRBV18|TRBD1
CASSPLDRAQPQHF
TGTGCCAGCTCACCCTTGGACAGGGCTCAGCCCCAGCATTTT
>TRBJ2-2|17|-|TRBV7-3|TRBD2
CASSFPGSGGATGELFF
TGTGCCAGCAGCTTCCCGGGGAGCGGGGGGGCCACCGGGGAGCTGTTTTTT
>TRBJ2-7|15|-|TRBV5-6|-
CASSLAGGFLYEQYF
TGTGCCAGCAGCTTGGCAGGGGGGTTCCTCTACGAGCAGTACTTC
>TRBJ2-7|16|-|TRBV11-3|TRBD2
CASSLEIWTSGEGQYF
TGTGCCAGCAGCTTAGAAATTTGGACTAGCGGGGAAGGGCAGTACTTC
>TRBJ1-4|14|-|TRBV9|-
CASSARAVNEKLFF
TGTGCCAGCAGCGCCAGGGCCGTGAATGAAAAACTGTTTTTT
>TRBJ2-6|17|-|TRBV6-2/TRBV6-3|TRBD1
CASSPDRGRAGANVLTF
TGTGCCAGCAGCCCTGACAGGGGGCGTGCTGGGGCCAACGTCCTGACTTTC
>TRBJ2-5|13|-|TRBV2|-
CASRLLEGLGQYF
TGTGCCAGCAGGCTACTGGAGGGGCTAGGCCAGTACTTC
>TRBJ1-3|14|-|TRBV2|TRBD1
CASSVTGEGNTIYF
TGTGCCAGCAGTGTGACAGGGGAAGGAAACACCATATATTTT
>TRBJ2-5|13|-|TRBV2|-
CASSRDSQETQYF
TGTGCCAGCTCCCGGGACTCGCAAGAGACCCAGTACTTC
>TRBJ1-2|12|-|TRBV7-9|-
CASSLGTGGYTF
TGTGCCAGCAGCTTAGGGACGGGAGGCTACACCTTC
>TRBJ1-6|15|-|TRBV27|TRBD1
CASSGGGQGAMALHF
TGTGCCAGCAGCGGGGGGGGACAGGGTGCCATGGCCCTCCACTTT
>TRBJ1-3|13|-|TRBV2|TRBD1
CASKQGNGNTIYF
TGTGCCAGCAAACAGGGGAACGGAAACACCATATATTTT
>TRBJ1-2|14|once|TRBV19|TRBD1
CASRDRGRDYGYTF
TGTGCCAGTAGGGACAGGGGAAGGGACTATGGCTACACCTTC
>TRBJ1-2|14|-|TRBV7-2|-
CASSLEGGTSGYTF
TGTGCCAGCAGCTTAGAGGGGGGGACCAGCGGCTACACCTTC
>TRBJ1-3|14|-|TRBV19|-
CASSPVGSGNTIYF
TGTGCCAGTAGTCCGGTCGGGTCTGGAAACACCATATATTTT
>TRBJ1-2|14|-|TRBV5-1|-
CASSPGGVGNGYTF
TGCGCCAGCAGCCCCGGGGGGGTAGGGAATGGCTACACCTTC
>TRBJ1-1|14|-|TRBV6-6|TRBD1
CASSYSQGATEAFF
TGTGCCAGCAGTTACTCCCAGGGGGCAACTGAAGCTTTCTTT
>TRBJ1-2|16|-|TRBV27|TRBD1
CASTPAGTATYYGYTF
TGTGCCAGCACCCCGGCCGGGACAGCTACATACTATGGCTACACCTTC
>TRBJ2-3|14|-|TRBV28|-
CASSLAVVADTQYF
TGTGCCAGCAGTTTGGCGGTAGTGGCAGATACGCAGTATTTT
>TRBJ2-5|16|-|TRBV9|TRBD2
CASSVAPSGGQETQYF
TGTGCCAGCAGCGTAGCCCCTAGCGGGGGCCAAGAGACCCAGTACTTC
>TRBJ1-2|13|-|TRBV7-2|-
CASSSRRGYGYTF
TGTGCCAGCAGCTCGCGGAGGGGTTATGGCTACACCTTC
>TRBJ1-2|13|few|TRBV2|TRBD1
CASSGRGSYGYTF
TGTGCCAGCAGTGGCAGGGGGAGCTATGGCTACACCTTC
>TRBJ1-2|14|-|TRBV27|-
CASSLNGGGYGYTF
TGTGCCAGCAGTTTAAACGGGGGAGGCTATGGCTACACCTTC
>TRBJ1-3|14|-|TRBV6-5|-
CASRPTGQRNTIYF
TGTGCCAGCCGGCCTACAGGGCAGAGGAACACCATATATTTT
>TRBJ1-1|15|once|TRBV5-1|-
CASSLEFGGNTEAFF
TGCGCCAGCAGCTTGGAATTCGGGGGGAACACTGAAGCTTTCTTT
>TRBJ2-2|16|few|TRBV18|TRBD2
CASSPLLAGRTGELFF
TGTGCCAGCTCACCATTACTAGCGGGAAGGACCGGGGAGCTGTTTTTT
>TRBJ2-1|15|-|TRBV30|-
CACKPTSRHYNEQFF
TGTGCCTGCAAGCCCACTAGCCGCCACTACAATGAGCAGTTCTTC